This T cell receptor (beta chain) was captured by sequencing in a study of T cell changes during pregnancy in multiple sclerosis. Only in-frame clones appear in the TCRdb table, and some are missing; sequencing was by immunoSEQ multiplex PCR. This table has approximately 100,000 clones, approximately 94% appearing once. The CDR3 is 11 amino acids. Germline V lookup: CDR1 SGHTA, CDR2 FQGNSA. V was pared by 1 base and J by 7 bases, with 5 bases between. This TCR was recovered from a female donor with multiple sclerosis, enrolled in a pregnancy study. The rearrangement uses TRBV7-2 and TRBJ2-7; D unclear. This material consisted of peripheral blood, taken in the second trimester of pregnancy. The CDR3 reads CASSLGREQYF. CDR3 in DNA: TGTGCCAGCAGCTTAGGGCGGGAGCAGTACTTC.